This T cell receptor beta chain is from a study of response to subunit inactivated influenza vaccine. Notes on the study in general: It was suggested by the authors that few new T cells are recruited by each seasonal influenza vaccination.

In the case of this clonotype: Its antigen is not known.

TCRdb analysed the RT-PCR reads with MiXCR anew, one entry per CDR3 protein. This table has about 190,000 distinct CDR3 sequences, roughly an eighth appearing once. The receptor comes from a man between 45 and 60 years old who received an inactivated influenza vaccine. Sequenced here: CD8+ T cells sorted from PBMCs, sampled more than 4 days after vaccination.

Here the CDR3 reads CATSSSYNEQFF. In DNA form, the CDR3 reads TGTGCCACCAGTAGTAGTTACAATGAGCAGTTCTTC. This sequence joins TRBV24-1 and TRBJ2-1; no firm D call. V was trimmed by 6 bases and J by 4 bases, leaving 6 bases between them. The CDR3 is made up of 12 amino acids. Per the germline V gene, CDR1 is KGHDR and CDR2 is SFDVKD.